The text below deals with one T cell receptor (beta chain). Its target is unknown. All donors participated as healthy donors of bone marrow. V lost 3 bases and J 8 bases, leaving 5 bases between the germline ends. The CDR3 sequence is 11 residues long. Germline V gene data show CDR1 as SGHAT and CDR2 as FQNNGV. The PCR used 60 Vbeta and 13 Jbeta primers. Authors' analysis steps: Later analysis identified 80 million to 90 million unique TCR beta chains, around 10 million shared. Measured with immunoSEQ multiplex PCR; TCRdb has only the in-frame clones, and not every one. The V and J calls and clone size are taken from that table; D and trimming were inferred from the DNA. Of 100,000 to 150,000 clones listed, approximately 17% are singletons. The sample is drawn from a study of cytomegalovirus exposure and HLA in healthy donors. The study's findings and limits: It was reportedly the case that the classifier diagnosed cytomegalovirus status with high specificity and sensitivity.

The sample comprised PBMCs. The sequence was obtained from a female donor in good health and CMV-seropositive. The chain employs TRBV11-2 and TRBJ1-3; D call uncertain. CDR3 sequence: CASSFLDTIYF. CDR3 coding DNA: TGTGCCAGCAGCTTTCTAGACACCATATATTTT.